Listed below are T cell receptor beta chains from one sample, sequenced in a study of Ad26.COV2.S vaccination and SARS-CoV-2 variants. Sequenced by immunoSEQ multiplex PCR; TCRdb stores in-frame clones only, minus some. The data hold more than 250,000 clones, with over 75% observed a single time. The sequencing used peripheral blood, collected in a trial of Ad26.COV2.S vaccine versus placebo. All receptors derive from a person between 18 and 65 years old who received the Ad26.COV2.S COVID-19 vaccine or a placebo. The CDR3 runs from the conserved cysteine through the conserved F or W. The D gene is left open where the match is weak. Part of the rows lack a size; the others show once, few, many or a class for expanded clones.

CDR3 protein: CASSLTGSTDTQYF; CDR3 DNA: TGTGCCAGCAGCTTAACGGGCAGCACAGATACGCAGTATTTT; V gene: TRBV7-3; clone size: NA; J gene: TRBJ2-3; D gene: NA
CDR3 protein: CASAGTRTENTEAFF; CDR3 DNA: TGTGCCAGCGCCGGGACCCGGACCGAGAACACTGAAGCTTTCTTT; V gene: TRBV6-1; clone size: once; J gene: TRBJ1-1; D gene: NA
CDR3 protein: CASSIRTDYSNQPQHF; CDR3 DNA: TGTGCCAGTAGTATCAGGACAGATTATAGCAATCAGCCCCAGCATTTT; V gene: TRBV19; clone size: NA; J gene: TRBJ1-5; D gene: NA
CDR3 protein: CAWSASGYSNQPQHF; CDR3 DNA: TGTGCCTGGAGTGCGTCAGGGTATAGCAATCAGCCCCAGCATTTT; V gene: TRBV30; clone size: NA; J gene: TRBJ1-5; D gene: NA
CDR3 protein: CASRTTSNTEAFF; CDR3 DNA: TGTGCCAGCAGGACCACATCGAACACTGAAGCTTTCTTT; V gene: TRBV6-5; clone size: once; J gene: TRBJ1-1; D gene: NA
CDR3 protein: CASSVSGLAGGADTQYF; CDR3 DNA: TGTGCCAGCAGCGTATCGGGACTAGCGGGGGGGGCAGATACGCAGTATTTT; V gene: TRBV9; clone size: NA; J gene: TRBJ2-3; D gene: TRBD2
CDR3 protein: CASSFQETQYF; CDR3 DNA: TGTGCCAGCTCATTTCAAGAGACCCAGTACTTC; V gene: TRBV18; clone size: NA; J gene: TRBJ2-5; D gene: NA
CDR3 protein: CASSFGTQYF; CDR3 DNA: TGTGCCAGCAGCTTCGGGACCCAGTACTTC; V gene: TRBV5-4; clone size: NA; J gene: TRBJ2-5; D gene: NA
CDR3 protein: CASSLVGQDYTEAFF; CDR3 DNA: TGCGCCAGCAGCTTGGTAGGGCAGGACTACACTGAAGCTTTCTTT; V gene: TRBV5-1; clone size: NA; J gene: TRBJ1-1; D gene: NA
CDR3 protein: CASSLEQGTGKQYF; CDR3 DNA: TGTGCCAGCAGCCTAGAACAGGGGACAGGGAAACAGTACTTC; V gene: TRBV3-1/TRBV3-2; clone size: NA; J gene: TRBJ2-7; D gene: TRBD1
CDR3 protein: CASRATSTDTQYF; CDR3 DNA: TGTGCCAGCAGGGCTACGAGCACAGATACGCAGTATTTT; V gene: TRBV2; clone size: few; J gene: TRBJ2-3; D gene: NA
CDR3 protein: CASSLQGPGEQYF; CDR3 DNA: TGTGCCAGCAGCTTACAGGGGCCAGGCGAGCAGTACTTC; V gene: TRBV7-9; clone size: NA; J gene: TRBJ2-7; D gene: NA
CDR3 protein: CASGLGESNTEAFF; CDR3 DNA: TGTGCTAGTGGTTTGGGGGAAAGTAACACTGAAGCTTTCTTT; V gene: TRBV12-5; clone size: NA; J gene: TRBJ1-1; D gene: NA
CDR3 protein: CASKRRSGNTIYF; CDR3 DNA: TGTGCCAGCAAGAGAAGGTCTGGAAACACCATATATTTT; V gene: TRBV2; clone size: NA; J gene: TRBJ1-3; D gene: NA
CDR3 protein: CASSLWSGGDPETQYF; CDR3 DNA: TGTGCCAGCAGCTTATGGAGTGGGGGGGACCCAGAGACCCAGTACTTC; V gene: TRBV11-2; clone size: NA; J gene: TRBJ2-5; D gene: TRBD2
CDR3 protein: CASSLGFAGNNEQFF; CDR3 DNA: TGTGCCAGCAGCTTAGGATTCGCAGGGAACAATGAGCAGTTCTTC; V gene: TRBV5-8; clone size: NA; J gene: TRBJ2-1; D gene: NA
CDR3 protein: CASSPGTDEKLFF; CDR3 DNA: TGTGCCAGCTCACCCGGGACAGATGAAAAACTGTTTTTT; V gene: TRBV18; clone size: NA; J gene: TRBJ1-4; D gene: TRBD1
CDR3 protein: CASSGGQGGTDTQYF; CDR3 DNA: TGTGCCAGCAGCGGGGGACAGGGGGGAACAGATACGCAGTATTTT; V gene: TRBV5-4; clone size: NA; J gene: TRBJ2-3; D gene: TRBD1
CDR3 protein: CASSYYPFIVSGGEPYNEQFF; CDR3 DNA: TGTGCCAGCAGTTATTACCCATTTATAGTTAGCGGGGGGGAACCCTACAATGAGCAGTTCTTC; V gene: TRBV6-2/TRBV6-3; clone size: few; J gene: TRBJ2-1; D gene: TRBD2
CDR3 protein: CASSRSGRDHQPQHF; CDR3 DNA: TGTGCCAGCAGCCGATCGGGCAGGGACCATCAGCCCCAGCATTTT; V gene: TRBV27; clone size: few; J gene: TRBJ1-5; D gene: NA
CDR3 protein: CASSQEPGRDYEQYF; CDR3 DNA: TGTGCCAGCAGCCAAGAACCGGGACGGGACTACGAGCAGTACTTC; V gene: TRBV4-2; clone size: once; J gene: TRBJ2-7; D gene: NA
CDR3 protein: CASSIRQGVGDTQYF; CDR3 DNA: TGTGCCAGCAGCATCCGACAGGGGGTGGGGGATACGCAGTATTTT; V gene: TRBV9; clone size: once; J gene: TRBJ2-3; D gene: TRBD1
CDR3 protein: CASSLSAGTVFQPQHF; CDR3 DNA: TGTGCCAGCAGCTTATCAGCCGGGACAGTATTTCAGCCCCAGCATTTT; V gene: TRBV7-9; clone size: few; J gene: TRBJ1-5; D gene: TRBD1
CDR3 protein: CASSDYSSYNEQFF; CDR3 DNA: TGCGCCAGCAGTGATTATAGCTCCTACAATGAGCAGTTCTTC; V gene: TRBV10-1; clone size: few; J gene: TRBJ2-1; D gene: NA
CDR3 protein: CASSFGREQFF; CDR3 DNA: TGTGCCAGCAGCTTCGGAAGGGAGCAGTTCTTC; V gene: TRBV11-2; clone size: NA; J gene: TRBJ2-1; D gene: NA
CDR3 protein: CASKRGQESNQPQHF; CDR3 DNA: TGTGCCAGCAAGAGGGGGCAGGAAAGCAATCAGCCCCAGCATTTT; V gene: TRBV6-5; clone size: NA; J gene: TRBJ1-5; D gene: TRBD1
CDR3 protein: CASSEGQSQETQYF; CDR3 DNA: TGTGCCAGCAGCGAGGGACAGAGCCAAGAGACCCAGTACTTC; V gene: TRBV11-3; clone size: NA; J gene: TRBJ2-5; D gene: TRBD1
CDR3 protein: CASSFNGQETQYF; CDR3 DNA: TGTGCCAGCAGCTTCAACGGGCAAGAGACCCAGTACTTC; V gene: TRBV5-5; clone size: NA; J gene: TRBJ2-5; D gene: NA
CDR3 protein: CASGSVIHDRGGNTEAFF; CDR3 DNA: TGTGCTAGTGGTTCTGTGATACATGATCGCGGGGGGAACACTGAAGCTTTCTTT; V gene: TRBV12-5; clone size: NA; J gene: TRBJ1-1; D gene: NA
CDR3 protein: CASSSLELTGELFF; CDR3 DNA: TGTGCCAGCAGCTCCCTCGAACTCACCGGGGAGCTGTTTTTT; V gene: TRBV4-2; clone size: once; J gene: TRBJ2-2; D gene: NA
CDR3 protein: CASSQGETSGRTDTQYF; CDR3 DNA: TGTGCCAGCAGCCAAGGGGAGACTAGCGGGAGAACAGATACGCAGTATTTT; V gene: TRBV3-1/TRBV3-2; clone size: once; J gene: TRBJ2-3; D gene: TRBD2
CDR3 protein: CASRGSNQPQHF; CDR3 DNA: TGTGCCAGCCGGGGTAGCAATCAGCCCCAGCATTTT; V gene: TRBV6-5; clone size: NA; J gene: TRBJ1-5; D gene: NA
CDR3 protein: CASSFRTGGGNTIYF; CDR3 DNA: TGTGCCAGCAGCTTTAGGACAGGGGGGGGAAACACCATATATTTT; V gene: TRBV7-2; clone size: NA; J gene: TRBJ1-3; D gene: TRBD1
CDR3 protein: CASSYFDPGETQYF; CDR3 DNA: TGTGCCAGCAGCTACTTCGACCCGGGGGAGACCCAGTACTTC; V gene: TRBV7-9; clone size: NA; J gene: TRBJ2-5; D gene: NA
CDR3 protein: CASSEQAGANTGELFF; CDR3 DNA: TGTGCCAGCAGTGAACAAGCGGGGGCGAACACCGGGGAGCTGTTTTTT; V gene: TRBV2; clone size: NA; J gene: TRBJ2-2; D gene: TRBD2
CDR3 protein: CASSLGSGLGEQFF; CDR3 DNA: TGTGCCAGCAGCTTAGGTTCAGGGTTAGGTGAGCAGTTCTTC; V gene: TRBV5-6; clone size: NA; J gene: TRBJ2-1; D gene: NA
CDR3 protein: CASRDAFGWDTEAFF; CDR3 DNA: TGTGCCAGCAGGGACGCCTTCGGGTGGGACACTGAAGCTTTCTTT; V gene: TRBV6-5; clone size: NA; J gene: TRBJ1-1; D gene: NA
CDR3 protein: CASSRDRDQPQHF; CDR3 DNA: TGTGCCAGCAGCCGGGACAGAGACCAGCCCCAGCATTTT; V gene: TRBV5-4; clone size: NA; J gene: TRBJ1-5; D gene: TRBD1
CDR3 protein: CASSGPPRGGPIQETQYF; CDR3 DNA: TGTGCCAGCAGTGGCCCGCCCCGGGGGGGCCCAATACAAGAGACCCAGTACTTC; V gene: TRBV6-4; clone size: once; J gene: TRBJ2-5; D gene: TRBD2
CDR3 protein: CASSQDKGGANEKLFF; CDR3 DNA: TGTGCCAGCAGCCAAGATAAGGGGGGGGCTAATGAAAAACTGTTTTTT; V gene: TRBV4-2; clone size: few; J gene: TRBJ1-4; D gene: NA
CDR3 protein: CASSLTGGTGELFF; CDR3 DNA: TGCGCCAGCAGCTTGACAGGGGGCACCGGGGAGCTGTTTTTT; V gene: TRBV5-1; clone size: NA; J gene: TRBJ2-2; D gene: TRBD1
CDR3 protein: CASSQDSVSGNTIYF; CDR3 DNA: TGCGCCAGCAGCCAAGACTCCGTTTCTGGAAACACCATATATTTT; V gene: TRBV4-1; clone size: NA; J gene: TRBJ1-3; D gene: NA
CDR3 protein: CASSFGGVGETQYF; CDR3 DNA: TGTGCCAGCAGTTTCGGGGGGGTGGGAGAGACCCAGTACTTC; V gene: TRBV2; clone size: NA; J gene: TRBJ2-5; D gene: TRBD2
CDR3 protein: CASSRPTGGDEQYF; CDR3 DNA: TGTGCCAGCAGCCGACCTACAGGGGGGGACGAGCAGTACTTC; V gene: TRBV6-5; clone size: once; J gene: TRBJ2-7; D gene: NA
CDR3 protein: CASSFHGQPNTEAFF; CDR3 DNA: TGTGCCAGCAGTTTCCATGGGCAGCCGAACACTGAAGCTTTCTTT; V gene: TRBV27; clone size: NA; J gene: TRBJ1-1; D gene: NA
CDR3 protein: CASSSTGGDYGYTF; CDR3 DNA: TGTGCCAGCAGTTCAACAGGGGGTGACTATGGCTACACCTTC; V gene: TRBV27; clone size: NA; J gene: TRBJ1-2; D gene: TRBD1
CDR3 protein: CASSHLWGQGQDTQYF; CDR3 DNA: TGTGCCAGCTCACACCTTTGGGGACAGGGCCAAGATACGCAGTATTTT; V gene: TRBV18; clone size: NA; J gene: TRBJ2-3; D gene: TRBD1
CDR3 protein: CASSQEAADIQYF; CDR3 DNA: TGTGCCAGCAGCCAAGAGGCGGCGGACATTCAGTACTTC; V gene: TRBV3-1/TRBV3-2; clone size: NA; J gene: TRBJ2-4; D gene: NA